A single sample is the source of the 31 T cell receptor beta chains below, sequenced in a study of brain T cells in children with intractable seizures (dated by TCRdb to the early 2020s). Per the publication, the time point label means: blood from clinic visit 5 months post-surgery; TSC patient then seizure free. The receptor library was made with the immunoSEQ multiplex PCR assay. This is the immuneACCESS table as TCRdb keeps it, with only in-frame sequences that have V and J called. A part of the clones is gone; compared with another copy, unresolved V genes explain less than half, and the rest is unexplained. Counted in this sample were approximately 330,000 clones; 93% of them appeared once. Roughly 5.7% of the sample is taken by the ten largest. The sequences come from peripheral blood, collected about 5 months after surgery. These receptors originate from a boy under two years old with tuberous sclerosis and intractable seizures.

The J gene is TRBJ2-1, the V gene TRBV3-1 (or the pseudogene TRBV3-2); the D gene is possibly TRBD1 (5 bases). The length of the CDR3 is 16 residues. The germline V gene has CDR1 LGHDT and CDR2 YNNKEL (reference sequence). V was trimmed by 1 base and J by 7 bases, leaving 17 bases between them. As DNA, the CDR3 is TGTGCCAGCAGCCAAGTGGGCAGGGAAAGGCGGAATGAGCAGTTCTTC. Protein product: CASSQVGRERRNEQFF.

The chain recombines TRBV4-1 with TRBJ1-5; D is possibly TRBD1 (5 bases). This CDR3 has 16 residues. Germline assignment: CDR1 MGHRA and CDR2 YSYEKL. V lost 1 base to trimming and J lost 6 bases, with 16 bases between them. Here the CDR3 reads CASSQGRGNVGQPQHF. The CDR3 DNA follows: TGCGCCAGCAGCCAAGGGAGGGGAAACGTGGGTCAGCCCCAGCATTTT.

This clone was seen a single time. The chain couples TRBV28 to TRBJ2-7, with D unresolved. Germline CDR1 MDHEN, CDR2 SYDVKM. The CDR3 runs 13 residues. Trimming took off 3 bases at V and 2 bases at J, with 8 bases between the two ends. The CDR3 coding sequence is TGTGCCAGCAGTTTGGCAGCAACCTACGAGCAGTACTTC. This gives the protein CASSLAATYEQYF.

V gene TRBV4-2 combines with J gene TRBJ2-1; D uncertain. The ends were cut back, 1 base at V and 5 bases at J, with 3 bases in the middle. The germline V gene has CDR1 LGHNA and CDR2 YNFKEQ. CDR3 length: 12 residues. CDR3 DNA sequence: TGTGCCAGCAGCCAAGTGGACAATGAGCAGTTCTTC. It is translated as CASSQVDNEQFF.

The rearrangement joins TRBV11-2 to TRBJ2-7, with TRBD2 identical over 8 bases. Per germline, CDR1 SGHAT and CDR2 FQNNGV. The CDR3 totals 15 residues. Losses at the gene ends were 5 bases for V and 3 bases for J; bases not matched to a gene: 9. The CDR3 nucleotides read TGTGCCAGCAGCAAAAATAGCGGGACCGACTACGAGCAGTACTTC. Protein product: CASSKNSGTDYEQYF.

The V call is TRBV7-8, the J call TRBJ1-1; 9 nucleotides align to TRBD1. The J segment lost 11 bases and the V segment lost 6 bases, leaving 16 bases of the junction unmatched. The CDR3 loop spans 15 amino acids. Germline V gene data show CDR1 as SGHVS and CDR2 as FQNEAQ. CDR3 sequence reads: CASSSTGTGTLRAFF. For the CDR3, the DNA is TGTGCCAGCAGTTCAACCGGGACAGGGACACTAAGGGCTTTCTTT. The variable domain in full, completed from reference TRBV7-8 and TRBJ1-1, reads GAGVSQSPRYKVAKRGQDVALRCDPISGHVSLFWYQQALGQGPEFLTYFQNEAQLDKSGLPSDRFFAERPEGSVSTLKIQRTQQEDSAVYLCASSSTGTGTLRAFFGQGTRLTVV.

This clone was counted only a few times. This sequence joins TRBV6-5 and TRBJ1-1; D is unresolved. Germline CDR1 and CDR2: MNHEY and SVGAGI. The CDR3 runs to 14 residues. Between the trimmed V and J ends, which lost 11 bases and 0 bases, there was a span of 16 bases. CDR3 nucleotides: TGTGCCGCTGTCTATGGATGGCTGAACACTGAAGCTTTCTTT. It encodes CAAVYGWLNTEAFF.

The chain recombines TRBV5-4 with TRBJ2-3; 15 bases are a match to TRBD2. The germline V gene encodes CDR1 SGHNT and CDR2 YYREEE (reference sequence). V was pared by 1 base and J by 0 bases, with 6 bases of the junction left unmatched. CDR3 size: 19 residues. CDR3 nucleotides: TGTGCCAGCAGCTTGCCGGGACTAGCGGGAGGCACCAGCACAGATACGCAGTATTTT. Translated, it gives CASSLPGLAGGTSTDTQYF.

This rearrangement joins TRBV25-1 to TRBJ1-2, with D possibly being TRBD1 (6 bases). This CDR3 has 13 amino acids. CDR1 is MGHDK, CDR2 SYGVNS, per germline. The ends were cut back, 4 bases at V and 5 bases at J, with 11 bases in the middle. CDR3 sequence reads: CASSAPGQYGYTF. In nucleotides, the CDR3 is TGTGCCAGCAGTGCGCCCGGACAGTATGGCTACACCTTC.

CDR3 loop: CASSTGAKNIQYF. The CDR3 DNA reads TGCGCCAGCAGCACAGGGGCCAAAAACATTCAGTACTTC. This sequence joins TRBV5-1 and TRBJ2-4; tentative D call: TRBD1 (6 bases). V lost 4 bases, J lost 1 base, and 6 bases lay in between. Germline CDR1 and CDR2: SGHRS and YFSETQ. This CDR3 region has 13 residues.

The chain couples TRBV30 to TRBJ1-2; tentatively, D is TRBD1 (5 bases). The germline V gene has CDR1 GTSNPN and CDR2 SVGIG (reference sequence). This CDR3 spans 13 amino acids. V was trimmed by 7 bases and J by 4 bases, leaving 16 bases between them. DNA of the CDR3: TGTGCCTCGGGTCAGGGTGAGGGCTATGGCTACACCTTC. The encoded protein is CASGQGEGYGYTF.

The rearrangement joins TRBV12-3 or TRBV12-4 to TRBJ2-1; D unclear. The V end lost 5 bases, the J end lost 7 bases, and 12 bases lay between the germline ends. The CDR3 totals 13 residues. In nucleotides, the CDR3 is TGTGCCAGCAGTCCCATCTGGACGAATGAGCAGTTCTTC. This encodes CASSPIWTNEQFF.

This chain joins TRBV19 and TRBJ2-1; 10 bases line up with TRBD1. Germline loops: CDR1 LNHDA, CDR2 SQIVND (reference sequence). The ends lost 0 bases at V and 2 bases at J; junction bases unmatched: 7. The CDR3 is 18 amino acids. The chain's CDR3 is CASSIDLATGGAYNEQFF. The CDR3 DNA reads TGTGCCAGTAGTATAGATCTTGCGACAGGGGGCGCCTACAATGAGCAGTTCTTC. The whole variable domain, remainder taken from reference TRBV19 and TRBJ2-1, is DGGITQSPKYLFRKEGQNVTLSCEQNLNHDAMYWYRQDPGQGLRLIYYSQIVNDFQKGDIAEGYSVSREKKESFPLTVTSAQKNPTAFYLCASSIDLATGGAYNEQFFGPGTRLTVL.

The rearrangement uses TRBV28 and TRBJ1-5; D is possibly TRBD1 (5 bases). Trimming left V 1 base short and J 4 bases short, with 8 bases between. This CDR3 region has 14 residues. Germline V gives CDR1 MDHEN, CDR2 SYDVKM. The DNA for the CDR3 is TGTGCCAGCAGTTTATACGGGGGGAATCAGCCCCAGCATTTT. It translates to CASSLYGGNQPQHF.

This sequence joins TRBV7-9 and TRBJ1-1, with D perhaps TRBD1 (5 bases). Trimming shortened V by 8 bases and J by 4 bases, and 20 bases separated the two germline ends. The germline V gene encodes CDR1 SEHNR and CDR2 FQNEAQ (reference sequence). The CDR3 extends over 15 amino acids. The CDR3 nucleotides are TGTGCCAGCTCTCCCCGGGGGGGTGGGGGCACTGAAGCTTTCTTT. Its translation: CASSPRGGGGTEAFF.

This chain links TRBV9 with TRBJ2-1; tentative D call: TRBD1 (6 bases). Trimming shortened V by 4 bases and J by 3 bases, and 14 bases separated the two germline ends. Germline CDR1 SGDLS, CDR2 YYNGEE. The CDR3 length is 15 residues. Here the CDR3 reads CASSPPPGHYNEQFF. CDR3 DNA sequence: TGTGCCAGCAGCCCCCCTCCGGGACACTACAATGAGCAGTTCTTC.

The V call is TRBV4-1, the J call TRBJ2-7; a weak D match, TRBD2 (6 bases). The CDR3 is 15 residues long. Germline-derived CDR1 and CDR2 are MGHRA and YSYEKL. Trimming stripped 3 bases from V and 7 bases from J, with 19 bases between. The CDR3 region has the DNA TGCGCCAGCAGCCAGGGGGGAGCCTCTACGAAGGAGCAGTACTTC. Translation gives CASSQGGASTKEQYF.

The chain carries TRBV14 and TRBJ2-1; 9 nucleotides match TRBD1. Germline V gives CDR1 SGHDN, CDR2 FVKESK. This CDR3 is 15 amino acids long. Trimming took 4 bases from V and 7 from J; bases not matched to a gene: 8. CDR3: CASSPDRGWGNEQFF. CDR3 bases: TGTGCCAGCAGCCCGGACAGGGGCTGGGGGAATGAGCAGTTCTTC.

J is TRBJ2-1 and V is TRBV21-1; the D call TRBD1 from the table was never checked on the DNA. TRBV21-1 is tagged as a pseudogene. This CDR3 has 15 residues. The CDR3 DNA follows: TGTGCCAGCAGCAAAGCGCTCACATTCTACAATGAGCAGTTCTTC. The encoded protein is CASSKALTFYNEQFF.

The chain carries TRBV11-3 and TRBJ1-6, with a possible D match to TRBD1 (6 bases). Trimming cost V 1 base and J 1 base, with 8 bases left between them. Germline CDR1 reads SGHNT; CDR2 reads YENEEA. CDR3 length equals 16 residues. Here the CDR3 DNA reads TGTGCCAGCAGCTTAGGAGGGGGATCCTATAATTCACCCCTCCACTTT. It specifies CASSLGGGSYNSPLHF. The full variable domain, completed using reference TRBV11-3 and TRBJ1-6, is EAGVVQSPRYKIIEKKQPVAFWCNPISGHNTLYWYLQNLGQGPELLIRYENEEAVDDSQLPKDRFSAERLKGVDSTLKIQPAELGDSAVYLCASSLGGGSYNSPLHFGNGTRLTVT.

V gene TRBV3-1 (or the pseudogene TRBV3-2) combines with J gene TRBJ2-1; 10 nucleotides match TRBD1. V gave up 0 bases and J gave up 8 bases; unmatched junction bases: 4. This CDR3 region has 15 residues. Germline CDR1 is LGHDT and CDR2 is YNNKEL (reference sequence). Here the CDR3 reads CASSQERGQGDEQFF. The CDR3 coding sequence is TGTGCCAGCAGCCAAGAAAGAGGACAGGGGGATGAGCAGTTCTTC.

The rearrangement joins TRBV29-1 to TRBJ2-1, with TRBD2 identical over 7 bases. The CDR3 is 15 residues long. V dropped 2 bases and J dropped 0; count of bases not matched to a gene: 4. Germline CDR1 reads SQVTM; CDR2 reads ANQGSEA. CDR3 amino acids: CSVESGGSSYNEQFF. In nucleotides, the CDR3 is TGCAGCGTTGAATCGGGCGGGAGCTCCTACAATGAGCAGTTCTTC.

The rearrangement links TRBV6-4 to TRBJ2-2; either TRBD1 or TRBD2 may fit D (5 bases each). The germline gives CDR1 MRHNA, CDR2 SNTAGT. This CDR3 is 15 amino acids long. V was trimmed by 5 bases and J by 3 bases, leaving 13 bases between them. The CDR3 reads CASSLRGADTGELFF. The CDR3 DNA sequence: TGTGCCAGCAGTCTGAGGGGAGCGGACACCGGGGAGCTGTTTTTT.

The chain employs TRBV5-1 and TRBJ1-2; TRBD1 is a possible D gene (5 bases). The CDR3 consists of 13 residues. V gave up 1 base and J gave up 8 bases, with 12 bases separating them. CDR1 and CDR2 (germline): SGHRS, YFSETQ. The DNA for the CDR3 is TGCGCCAGCAGCTTGAATGGGGGATCAGGCTACACCTTC. It codes for CASSLNGGSGYTF.

The rearrangement links TRBV12-3 or TRBV12-4 to TRBJ2-1; D unresolved. The CDR3 totals 13 residues. V was cut by 4 bases and J by 8 bases, with 12 bases left in between. The chain's CDR3 is CASSWAGEDEQFF. The CDR3 region has the DNA TGTGCCAGCAGTTGGGCCGGTGAAGATGAGCAGTTCTTC.

This chain joins TRBV4-1 and TRBJ2-3, with 8 bases lining up with TRBD1. The CDR3 is 18 residues long. Per the germline V gene, CDR1 is MGHRA and CDR2 is YSYEKL. Trimming cost V 5 bases and J 7 bases; bases outside gene matches: 20. The CDR3 loop reads CASSARRMGTGPHNTQYF. The CDR3 bases are TGCGCCAGCAGCGCACGAAGGATGGGGACAGGCCCTCATAATACGCAGTATTTT.

The rearrangement joins TRBV3-1 (or the pseudogene TRBV3-2) to TRBJ2-3, with D tentatively TRBD2 (6 bases). Trimming took 1 base from V and 10 from J, leaving 12 bases between them. The V gene's germline CDR1 is LGHDT and CDR2 YNNKEL (reference sequence). The CDR3 contains 13 residues. CDR3 nucleotide sequence: TGTGCCAGCAGCCAAGTGGAGGGAGGCCCGCAGTATTTT. Translation: CASSQVEGGPQYF.

The chain employs TRBV4-1 and TRBJ2-3; D is unresolved. Germline CDR1 MGHRA, CDR2 YSYEKL. V lost 4 bases and J 2 bases, leaving 10 bases between the germline ends. The CDR3 runs 14 residues. The CDR3 reads CASSLSPVTDTQYF. CDR3 DNA: TGCGCCAGCAGCCTCAGCCCCGTCACAGATACGCAGTATTTT.

There are many counts of this clone. V and J are TRBV12-3 or TRBV12-4 and TRBJ2-7; the D gene is possibly TRBD2 (6 bases). CDR3 length equals 11 residues. Trimming removed 3 bases at V and 6 bases at J, with 6 bases between. CDR3 protein: CASSLGGEQYF. The CDR3 DNA reads TGTGCCAGCAGTTTGGGGGGCGAGCAGTACTTC.

V and J are TRBV6-4 and TRBJ2-3; D gene uncertain. Germline values: CDR1 MRHNA, CDR2 SNTAGT. The V and J ends lost 0 bases and 0 bases respectively, with 10 bases between them. The CDR3 is made up of 16 amino acids. In DNA, the CDR3 is TGTGCCAGCAGTGACTCGAGTCCCGGTAGCACAGATACGCAGTATTTT. This gives the protein CASSDSSPGSTDTQYF.

The chain combines TRBV11-1 with TRBJ2-1; a weak D match, TRBD1 (5 bases). CDR1 and CDR2 (germline): SGHAT, FQDESV (reference sequence). Trimming cost V 4 bases and J 4 bases, with 11 bases left between them. The CDR3 is 14 amino acids. The CDR3 nucleotides are TGTGCCAGCAGCTCCGACAGAAGATACAATGAGCAGTTCTTC. Translating it yields CASSSDRRYNEQFF.